This TCR beta chain was identified in a study of CXCR3-negative and CXCR3-positive naive CD8 T cells. General study results and limits: Memory CD8+ cells showed much lower diversity, while both naive subsets displayed comparably high diversity. Comparison of naive CXCR3-negative and CXCR3-positive cells revealed similar TRBV-TRBJ usage, while memory cells differed. CXCR3-negative naive cells had less hydrophobic TRB CDR3s than did CXCR3-positive naive cells.

Libraries were UMI-labeled 5' RACE TRB cDNA. One entry per CDR3 protein, without DNA, is what TCRdb gives after re-calling the 5' RACE reads. Here the sample table reports tens of thousands of distinct CDR3 sequences. The CDR3 length is 16 residues. From germline, CDR1 is MDHEN and CDR2 SYDVKM. Comment on this clonotype: Its cognate antigen is unknown.

Input material: naive CXCR3- CD8+ T cells from blood. Subset given: CD45RO-CCR7+CD27+CD95- naive CD8+ T cells lacking CXCR3 (TNR3-). The receptor was derived from a human donor in good health. Some clones in this sample may be carry-over from other donors' samples. The V and J genes are TRBV28 and TRBJ2-3; TCRdb's assignment of TRBD2 cannot be checked, as there is no DNA. The CDR3 sequence is CASSFEVGPSTDTQYF.